The rows below give T cell receptor beta chains drawn from one sample of a study of blood T cell repertoires in COVID-19. Method: immunoSEQ multiplex PCR; TCRdb's copy keeps in-frame clones and lacks some. The sample has 200,000 to 250,000 clones, around 83% seen once. Sequences were obtained from peripheral blood. The receptors come from a woman aged 45-65 years with acute or convalescent COVID-19. Both conserved end residues are part of each CDR3. The D gene is left open where the match is weak. Only part of the rows carry a size: once, few, many, or a class if the clone is expanded.

abundance	v_gene	j_gene	d_gene	CDR3nt	CDR3aa
-	TRBV28	TRBJ1-5	-	TGTGCCAGCACCACCCCTACAGACGGCCAGCCCCAGCATTTT	CASTTPTDGQPQHF
-	TRBV18	TRBJ2-1	TRBD2	TGTGCCAGCTACCTAGCGGGAGGGCCTTTTAATGAGCAGTTCTTC	CASYLAGGPFNEQFF
-	TRBV4-2	TRBJ1-6	TRBD1	TGTGCCAGCAGCCAAGAGCCAGGACAGGGCGATTCACCCCTCCACTTT	CASSQEPGQGDSPLHF
-	TRBV5-5	TRBJ1-2	-	TGTGCCAGCAGCTTGGATGGGGCCTATGGCTACACCTTC	CASSLDGAYGYTF
-	TRBV10-1	TRBJ2-1	TRBD1	TGCGCCAGCAGAGGACAGGGCTGGAATGAGCAGTTCTTC	CASRGQGWNEQFF
-	TRBV4-1	TRBJ1-5	-	TGCGCCAGCAGCCACCTTACAGGGTTCGATCAGCCCCAGCATTTT	CASSHLTGFDQPQHF
few	TRBV4-3	TRBJ1-6	TRBD1	TGCGCCAGCAGCCAAGGGGACAGGGAGGCTTCACCCCTCCACTTT	CASSQGDREASPLHF
once	TRBV30	TRBJ2-2	-	TGTGCCTTCTTCCGGGACACGAACACCGGGGAGCTGTTTTTT	CAFFRDTNTGELFF
few	TRBV4-1	TRBJ1-3	TRBD1	TGCGCCAGCAGCCATTTCCCCTCCTTACCGGGACAGGGCTTGCACACCATATATTTT	CASSHFPSLPGQGLHTIYF
once	TRBV2	TRBJ1-5	-	TGTGCCAGCAGTGAGTCAAATCAGCCCCAGCATTTT	CASSESNQPQHF
-	TRBV19	TRBJ2-2	-	TGTGCCAGTAGTATGGGACAGAACACCGGGGAGCTGTTTTTT	CASSMGQNTGELFF
-	TRBV7-9	TRBJ1-5	-	TGTGCCAGCAGCTTAGGGGGGGGAAATCAGCCCCAGCATTTT	CASSLGGGNQPQHF
once	TRBV30	TRBJ2-7	-	TGTGCCTGGAGTCCCGGACTAACACCCGAGCAGTACTTC	CAWSPGLTPEQYF
few	TRBV27	TRBJ1-2	TRBD1	TGTGCCAGCAGTCTCGACAGGGCGCAGGGCTACACCTTC	CASSLDRAQGYTF
-	TRBV5-1	TRBJ2-1	-	TGCGCCAGCAGCATAGACACCCTAAGCTCCTACAATGAGCAGTTCTTC	CASSIDTLSSYNEQFF
-	TRBV19	TRBJ2-7	TRBD1	TGTGCCAGTAGTATCACGGGACAGGGGTACGAGCAGTACTTC	CASSITGQGYEQYF
-	TRBV30	TRBJ2-1	-	TGTGCCTGGAGTGGCCAGTCCTCCTACAATGAGCAGTTCTTC	CAWSGQSSYNEQFF
-	TRBV7-6	TRBJ1-6	-	TGTGCCAGCAGCTTAGCGGCGGCGACTAATTCACCCCTCCACTTT	CASSLAAATNSPLHF
-	TRBV5-1	TRBJ2-5	TRBD2	TGCGCCAGCAGCTTGTGGACTAGCGGGGGTTCGGAGACCCAGTACTTC	CASSLWTSGGSETQYF
-	TRBV28	TRBJ1-1	-	TGTGCCAGCAGTCCGGGTGGCGTGGGATCGGGGGCTTTCTTT	CASSPGGVGSGAFF
-	TRBV29-1	TRBJ1-1	-	TGCAGCGTTGTTCGGGGGGCGGTGGGAGCTGAAGCTTTCTTT	CSVVRGAVGAEAFF
few	TRBV30	TRBJ2-3	TRBD2	TGTGCCTGGAGTCGGGGCGGGAGTTGGACAGATACGCAGTATTTT	CAWSRGGSWTDTQYF
-	TRBV20-1	TRBJ2-7	TRBD2	TGCAGTGCTAGTACTAGCGGGAGAGCCTACGAGCAGTACTTC	CSASTSGRAYEQYF
-	TRBV6-5	TRBJ2-2	-	TGTGCCAGCAGGAAGGGGGGACAGCGGACCGGGGAGCTGTTTTTT	CASRKGGQRTGELFF
once	TRBV19	TRBJ2-2	TRBD1	TGTGCCAGTGGCCGAGGACAGGGGGCCGGGGAGCTGTTTTTT	CASGRGQGAGELFF
-	TRBV6-5	TRBJ2-5	TRBD1	TGTGCCAGCAGTTACTCTACAGGGGTCCAAGAGACCCAGTACTTC	CASSYSTGVQETQYF
-	TRBV24-1	TRBJ1-1	-	TGTGCCACCAGTGACTCGGTCAAAGCTTTCTTT	CATSDSVKAFF
-	TRBV28	TRBJ2-5	TRBD1	TGTGCCAGCAGGGGGACAGGGCGGGGGCAAGAGACCCAGTACTTC	CASRGTGRGQETQYF
-	TRBV2	TRBJ1-3	-	TGTGCCAGCAGCGAGACAGAGACTGGAAACACCATATATTTT	CASSETETGNTIYF
-	TRBV5-6	TRBJ1-5	-	TGTGCCAGCAGCTTGGGAGTTATTAGCAATCAGCCCCAGCATTTT	CASSLGVISNQPQHF
few	TRBV7-8	TRBJ1-5	TRBD1	TGTGCCAGCAGCACCGCCGGGACAGGGAAAGGCAATCAGCCCCAGCATTTT	CASSTAGTGKGNQPQHF
-	TRBV3-1/TRBV3-2	TRBJ2-5	-	TGTGCCAGCAGCCAAGATTCGCGGCGCCACCAAGAGACCCAGTACTTC	CASSQDSRRHQETQYF
-	TRBV7-2	TRBJ1-2	-	TGTGCCAGCAGCTTAGTACACCATGGCTACACCTTC	CASSLVHHGYTF
few	TRBV27	TRBJ2-1	TRBD2	TGTGCCAGTCGGGGGGGTTACAATGAGCAGTTCTTC	CASRGGYNEQFF
-	TRBV6-5	TRBJ1-2	-	TGTGCCAGCAGCTCCGACGGATCCAGGGTCAATGGCTACACCTTC	CASSSDGSRVNGYTF
-	TRBV6-5	TRBJ1-6	-	TGTGCCAGCACCAGGGGTGAGAATTCACCCCTCCACTTT	CASTRGENSPLHF
-	TRBV12-3/TRBV12-4	TRBJ2-7	TRBD2	TGTGCCAGCAGCCCCCTACTAGCGGGAGATCGGTACTTC	CASSPLLAGDRYF
-	TRBV7-3	TRBJ2-7	-	TGTGCCAGCTCAAAGCGGGCGAATTACGAGCAGTACTTC	CASSKRANYEQYF
-	TRBV7-8	TRBJ1-5	-	TGTGCCAGCAGCCTGCGACAGGGCAATCAGCCCCAGCATTTT	CASSLRQGNQPQHF
-	TRBV3-1/TRBV3-2	TRBJ1-6	TRBD1	TGTGCCAGCAGCCAACGGGCGGGCAGGGGGAATTCACCCCTCCACTTT	CASSQRAGRGNSPLHF
-	TRBV5-6	TRBJ1-4	TRBD1	TGTGCCAGCAGCTTGGGGACAGGGAGTATGCGGAAACTGTTTTTT	CASSLGTGSMRKLFF
-	TRBV27	TRBJ2-7	TRBD1	TGTGCCAGCAGTTTGACAGGGGGATACGAGCAGTACTTC	CASSLTGGYEQYF
-	TRBV28	TRBJ2-2	TRBD2	TGTGCCAGAAGAACTAGCGGGGTGAAGACCGGGGAGCTGTTTTTT	CARRTSGVKTGELFF
-	TRBV28	TRBJ1-3	-	TGTGCCAGCAGTTTATTCGGTACAGGGAGCGGAAACACCATATATTTT	CASSLFGTGSGNTIYF
-	TRBV6-1	TRBJ2-2	TRBD1	TGTGCCAGCAGTGCCGACCCGGGACAGGGGACCGGGGAGCTGTTTTTT	CASSADPGQGTGELFF
-	TRBV3-1/TRBV3-2	TRBJ1-1	-	TGTGCCAGCAGCCAAGATTTCGGAGGAGAAGCTTTCTTT	CASSQDFGGEAFF
-	TRBV30	TRBJ1-4	TRBD1	TGTGCCTGGAAAACCTCAGGGGGCGCGCATGAAAAACTGTTTTTT	CAWKTSGGAHEKLFF
-	TRBV3-1/TRBV3-2	TRBJ1-5	TRBD1	TGTGCCAGCAGCCCGGGACAGCATCATCAGCCCCAGCATTTT	CASSPGQHHQPQHF
-	TRBV2	TRBJ1-2	-	TGTGCCAGCAGTCCATTTGAGTCACGCGGCTACACCTTC	CASSPFESRGYTF
-	TRBV30	TRBJ2-3	-	TGTGCCTGGAGTCGGCGTCAGGGCACAGATACGCAGTATTTT	CAWSRRQGTDTQYF
few	TRBV19	TRBJ1-2	TRBD1	TGTGCCAGTAGTATCGGGACAGGGAACTATGGCTACACCTTC	CASSIGTGNYGYTF
-	TRBV7-9	TRBJ2-1	TRBD2	TGTGCCAGCAGCGAGACTAGCGGGGCCAAGAATGAGCAGTTCTTC	CASSETSGAKNEQFF
-	TRBV5-1	TRBJ1-2	-	TGCGCCAGCAGCTTGGGATTTTCGGGTGGCTACACCTTC	CASSLGFSGGYTF
-	TRBV9	TRBJ1-3	TRBD1	TGTGCCAGCAGCGTAGCGGGACAGGGACTCTCTGGAAACACCATATATTTT	CASSVAGQGLSGNTIYF
-	TRBV3-1/TRBV3-2	TRBJ2-1	TRBD1	TGTGCCAGCAGCGTGGGACAGGGAACTTACAATGAGCAGTTCTTC	CASSVGQGTYNEQFF
-	TRBV9	TRBJ2-1	TRBD2	TGTGCCAGCAGCGAGTTAGCGGGGGGGAATGAGCAGTTCTTC	CASSELAGGNEQFF
-	TRBV7-3	TRBJ2-3	TRBD2	TGTGCCAGCAGCTTATCGGGACTAGACACAGATACGCAGTATTTT	CASSLSGLDTDTQYF
-	TRBV25-1	TRBJ1-4	-	TGTGCCAGCAGTGAGGGGGCGAAAAAAGAAAAACTGTTTTTT	CASSEGAKKEKLFF
-	TRBV19	TRBJ1-3	-	TGTGCCAGCCCCTCACAGGGTGGGAACACCATATATTTT	CASPSQGGNTIYF
-	TRBV28	TRBJ2-3	-	TGTGCCAGCAGTTTACCTAGCACAGATACGCAGTATTTT	CASSLPSTDTQYF